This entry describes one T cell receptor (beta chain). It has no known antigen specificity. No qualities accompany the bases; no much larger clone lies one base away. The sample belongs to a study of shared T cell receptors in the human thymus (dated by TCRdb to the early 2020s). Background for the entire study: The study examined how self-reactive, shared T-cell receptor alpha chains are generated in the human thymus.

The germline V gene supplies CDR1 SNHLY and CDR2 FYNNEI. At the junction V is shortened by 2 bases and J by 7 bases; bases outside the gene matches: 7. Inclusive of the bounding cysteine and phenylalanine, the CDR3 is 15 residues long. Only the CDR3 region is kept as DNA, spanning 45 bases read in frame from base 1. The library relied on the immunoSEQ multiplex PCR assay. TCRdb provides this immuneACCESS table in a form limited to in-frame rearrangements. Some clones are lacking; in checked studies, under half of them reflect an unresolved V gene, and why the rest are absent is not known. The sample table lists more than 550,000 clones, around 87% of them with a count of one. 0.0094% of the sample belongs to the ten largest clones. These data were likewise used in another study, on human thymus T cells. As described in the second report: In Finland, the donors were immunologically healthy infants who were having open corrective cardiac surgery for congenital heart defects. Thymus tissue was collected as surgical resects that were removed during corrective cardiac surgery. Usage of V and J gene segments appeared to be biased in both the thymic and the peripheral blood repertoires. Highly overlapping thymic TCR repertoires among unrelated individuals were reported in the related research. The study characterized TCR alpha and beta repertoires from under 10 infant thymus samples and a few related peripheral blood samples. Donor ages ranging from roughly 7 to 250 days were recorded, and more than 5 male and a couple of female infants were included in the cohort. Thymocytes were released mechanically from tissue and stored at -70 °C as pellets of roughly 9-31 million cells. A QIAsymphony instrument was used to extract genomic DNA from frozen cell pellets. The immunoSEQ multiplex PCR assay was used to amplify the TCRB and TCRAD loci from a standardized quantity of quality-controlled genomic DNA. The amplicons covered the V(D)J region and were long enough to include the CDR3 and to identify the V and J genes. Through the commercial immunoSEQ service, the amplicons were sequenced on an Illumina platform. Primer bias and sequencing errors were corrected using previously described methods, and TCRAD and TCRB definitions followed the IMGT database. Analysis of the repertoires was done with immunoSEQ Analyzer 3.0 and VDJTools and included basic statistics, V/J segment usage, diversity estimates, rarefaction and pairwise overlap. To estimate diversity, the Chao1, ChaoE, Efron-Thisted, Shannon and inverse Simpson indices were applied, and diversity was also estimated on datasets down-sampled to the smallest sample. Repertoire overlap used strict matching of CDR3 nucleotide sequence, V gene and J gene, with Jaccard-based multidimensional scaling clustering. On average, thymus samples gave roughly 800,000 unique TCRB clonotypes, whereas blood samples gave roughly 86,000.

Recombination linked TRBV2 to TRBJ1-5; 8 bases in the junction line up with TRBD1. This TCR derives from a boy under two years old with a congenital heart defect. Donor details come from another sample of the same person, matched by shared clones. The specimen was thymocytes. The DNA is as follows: TGTGCCAGCAGTGAACAGGACAGGGTCGACCAGCCCCAGCATTTT. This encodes CASSEQDRVDQPQHF.